The T cell receptor beta chain under discussion was sequenced for a study of graft-versus-host responses after intestinal transplantation. Study-wide context: Every recipient had anti-thymocyte globulin induction and around three years of tacrolimus plus steroids.

Study-wide results and caveats: After transplant, early declines in HvG clones were associated with peak levels of circulating GvH clones. Present in recipient marrow, GvH clones included some that appeared first in ileum or blood.

In the case of this clone: What it binds is unknown.

CDR1 SGHVS and CDR2 FQNEAQ come from the germline V gene. Trimming removed 2 bases at V and 4 bases at J, with 18 bases between. CDR3 length: 17 residues. Repertoires were generated with immunoSEQ multiplex PCR, while TCRdb's copy carries only in-frame clones and drops some. The sample lists about 120,000 clones, 90% to 95% seen once, with around 3.3% in the top ten. The J gene is TRBJ2-1, the V gene TRBV7-8; the D gene is possibly TRBD2 (6 bases). The TCR was taken from a human donor who received an intestinal transplant. Sequenced here: unstimulated CD8+ T cells sorted from spleen or lymph node cells, sampled before intestinal transplant. The CDR3 coding sequence is TGTGCCAGCAGCTTACACAGCGTAGGAGGGCCTTACAATGAGCAGTTCTTC. It is translated as CASSLHSVGGPYNEQFF.